A selection of T cell receptor beta chains follows, all from one sample in a study of T cell clones after liver transplantation. TCRdb's table, derived via immunoSEQ multiplex PCR, lists solely in-frame clones and lacks some. The data contain some 70,000 clones, 90% of them singletons. Sequenced material: CD4+ T cells from blood, taken before liver transplant. These receptors were collected from a human donor who received a liver transplant. The CDR3 runs from the conserved cysteine through the conserved F or W. Fields, in order: V gene, D gene, J gene, clone size, CDR3 protein, CDR3 DNA. The D gene is left open where the match is weak. Size tells how often a clone was seen (once, few, many) or the class of an expanded clone, and some rows leave it out.

TRBV28	.	TRBJ2-4	once	CASGPHGGIQYF	TGTGCCAGCGGGCCCCATGGGGGCATTCAGTACTTC
TRBV7-8	TRBD2	TRBJ2-7	.	CASSRSGTSGSNSYEQYF	TGTGCCAGCAGCCGATCCGGGACTAGCGGGAGCAACTCCTACGAGCAGTACTTC
TRBV5-4	TRBD2	TRBJ2-1	.	CASSSTSGRSNEQFF	TGTGCCAGCAGCTCGACTAGCGGGAGATCGAATGAGCAGTTCTTC
TRBV7-8	.	TRBJ2-5	.	CASSLTSRGLGYF	TGTGCCAGCAGCTTAACCTCTAGGGGCCTAGGGTACTTC
TRBV9	.	TRBJ2-5	.	CASSSSGGGETQYF	TGTGCCAGCAGCTCGAGTGGGGGCGGAGAGACCCAGTACTTC
TRBV7-3	TRBD2	TRBJ2-7	.	CASSLIPGGSGEQYF	TGTGCCAGCAGCTTAATTCCTGGCGGGAGCGGGGAGCAGTACTTC
TRBV5-1	.	TRBJ1-2	.	CASSFSGDYGYTF	TGCGCCAGCAGCTTCAGCGGAGACTATGGCTACACCTTC
TRBV30	.	TRBJ1-5	.	CAWSVGQSNQPQHF	TGTGCCTGGAGTGTTGGACAGAGCAATCAGCCCCAGCATTTT
TRBV7-8	.	TRBJ2-1	once	CASSRGASGRTYNEQFF	TGTGCCAGCTCCCGGGGGGCTAGCGGTAGGACCTACAATGAGCAGTTCTTC
TRBV5-1	TRBD2	TRBJ2-4	.	CASREREIGIQYF	TGCGCCAGCAGAGAGCGGGAAATCGGCATTCAGTACTTC
TRBV11-3	TRBD2	TRBJ2-7	.	CASRVSGYEQYF	TGTGCCAGCAGGGTTAGCGGGTACGAGCAGTACTTC
TRBV11-3	.	TRBJ1-6	once	CASSLGGEDSPLHF	TGTGCCAGCAGCTTAGGTGGAGAGGATTCACCCCTCCACTTT
TRBV10-2	.	TRBJ1-1	.	CASTRGTEAFF	TGCGCCAGCACTCGAGGCACTGAAGCTTTCTTT
TRBV19	TRBD1	TRBJ2-2	.	CASTLGTGLNTGELFF	TGTGCCAGTACCCTTGGGACAGGCCTCAACACCGGGGAGCTGTTTTTT
TRBV10-3	TRBD1	TRBJ1-5	.	CAIGPTGDGSQPQHF	TGTGCCATCGGACCGACAGGGGATGGGAGTCAGCCCCAGCATTTT
TRBV7-2	.	TRBJ2-1	.	CASSPSWDNEQFF	TGTGCCAGCAGCCCGTCTTGGGACAATGAGCAGTTCTTC
TRBV2	TRBD2	TRBJ2-7	.	CASTPGTSPYEQYF	TGTGCCAGTACGCCCGGGACTAGCCCCTACGAGCAGTACTTC
TRBV5-1	TRBD2	TRBJ2-1	.	CASSLVTSRSNEQFF	TGCGCCAGCAGCTTGGTGACTAGCCGAAGCAATGAGCAGTTCTTC
TRBV2	.	TRBJ1-2	.	CASSGGTGNYGYTF	TGTGCCAGCAGTGGAGGTACAGGGAACTATGGCTACACCTTC
TRBV14	.	TRBJ1-5	.	CASSRDSNQPQHF	TGTGCCAGCAGCCGAGACAGTAATCAGCCCCAGCATTTT
TRBV9	.	TRBJ2-1	.	CASSAQGLFNEQFF	TGTGCCAGCAGCGCCCAAGGGCTCTTTAATGAGCAGTTCTTC